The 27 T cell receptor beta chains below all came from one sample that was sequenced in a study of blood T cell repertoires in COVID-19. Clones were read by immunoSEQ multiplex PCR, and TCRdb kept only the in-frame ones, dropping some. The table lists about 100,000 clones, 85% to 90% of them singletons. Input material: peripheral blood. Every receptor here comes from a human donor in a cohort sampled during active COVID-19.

Written as DNA, the CDR3 is TGCAGCGTTGAAGTGACGGGGGGGTTAGTGTACGAGCAGTACTTC. It codes for CSVEVTGGLVYEQYF. The genes are TRBV29-1 and TRBJ2-7; TRBD2 matches 8 bases. Germline assignment: CDR1 SQVTM and CDR2 ANQGSEA. The junction had 9 bases not matched to a gene; V was cut back by 1 base and J by 4 bases. The CDR3 contains 15 residues.

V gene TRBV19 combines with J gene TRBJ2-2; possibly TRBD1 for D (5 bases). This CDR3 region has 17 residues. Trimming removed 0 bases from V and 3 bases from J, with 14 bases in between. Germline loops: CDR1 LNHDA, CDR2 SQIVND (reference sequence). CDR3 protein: CASSIEETEPYTGELFF. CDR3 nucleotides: TGTGCCAGTAGTATAGAGGAGACAGAGCCTTACACCGGGGAGCTGTTTTTT.

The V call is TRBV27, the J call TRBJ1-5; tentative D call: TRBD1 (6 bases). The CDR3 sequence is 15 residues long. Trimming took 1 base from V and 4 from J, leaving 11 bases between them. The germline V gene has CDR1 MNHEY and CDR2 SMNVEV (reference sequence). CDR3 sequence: CASSLLGQGNQPQHF. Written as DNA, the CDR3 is TGTGCCAGCAGTTTATTGGGGCAGGGGAATCAGCCCCAGCATTTT.

The CDR3 coding sequence is TGTGCCAGCTCACCACGTACTTACAGTAACACCGGGGAGCTGTTTTTT. It translates to CASSPRTYSNTGELFF. V usage is TRBV18 and J usage is TRBJ2-2; D is unclear. Germline assignment: CDR1 KGHSH and CDR2 LQKENI. The CDR3 length is 16 residues. V was trimmed by 1 base and J by 2 bases, leaving 11 bases between them.

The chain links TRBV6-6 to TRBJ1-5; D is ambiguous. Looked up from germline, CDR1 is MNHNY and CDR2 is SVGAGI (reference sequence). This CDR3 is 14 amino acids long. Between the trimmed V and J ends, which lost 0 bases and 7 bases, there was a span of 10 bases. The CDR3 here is CASSYSPDAQPQHF. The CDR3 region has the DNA TGTGCCAGCAGTTACTCGCCAGATGCCCAGCCCCAGCATTTT.

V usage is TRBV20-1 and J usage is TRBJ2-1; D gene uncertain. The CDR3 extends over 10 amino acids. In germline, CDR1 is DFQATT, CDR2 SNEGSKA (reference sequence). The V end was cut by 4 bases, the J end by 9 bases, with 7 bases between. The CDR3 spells CSAKQIEQFF. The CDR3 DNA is TGCAGTGCTAAACAGATTGAGCAGTTCTTC.

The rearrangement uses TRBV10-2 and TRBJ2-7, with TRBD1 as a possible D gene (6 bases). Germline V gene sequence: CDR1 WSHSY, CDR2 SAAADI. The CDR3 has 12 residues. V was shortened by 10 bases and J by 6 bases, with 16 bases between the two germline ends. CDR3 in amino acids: CATYGQISEQYF. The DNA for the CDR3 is TGCGCCACCTACGGACAGATCTCCGAGCAGTACTTC.

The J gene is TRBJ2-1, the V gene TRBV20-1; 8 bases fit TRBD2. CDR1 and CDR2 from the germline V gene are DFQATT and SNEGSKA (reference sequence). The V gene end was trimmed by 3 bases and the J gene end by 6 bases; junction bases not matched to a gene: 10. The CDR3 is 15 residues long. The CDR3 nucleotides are TGCAGTGCTAGTAGAGCGGGGGCCATTGTCAATGAGCAGTTCTTC. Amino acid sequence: CSASRAGAIVNEQFF.

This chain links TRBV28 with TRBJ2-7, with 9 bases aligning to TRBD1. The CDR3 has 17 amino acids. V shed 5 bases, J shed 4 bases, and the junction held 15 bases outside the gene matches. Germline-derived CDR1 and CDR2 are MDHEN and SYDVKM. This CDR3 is CASSPTLTGGNPYEQYF. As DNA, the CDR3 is TGTGCCAGCAGTCCCACCTTGACAGGGGGAAACCCATACGAGCAGTACTTC.

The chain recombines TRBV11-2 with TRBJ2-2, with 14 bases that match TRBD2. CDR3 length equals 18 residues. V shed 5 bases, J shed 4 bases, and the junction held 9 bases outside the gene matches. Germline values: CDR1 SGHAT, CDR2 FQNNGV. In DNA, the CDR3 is TGTGCCAGCAGCCTTCGACTAGCGGGAGGGCCCGGCACCGGGGAGCTGTTTTTT. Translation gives CASSLRLAGGPGTGELFF.

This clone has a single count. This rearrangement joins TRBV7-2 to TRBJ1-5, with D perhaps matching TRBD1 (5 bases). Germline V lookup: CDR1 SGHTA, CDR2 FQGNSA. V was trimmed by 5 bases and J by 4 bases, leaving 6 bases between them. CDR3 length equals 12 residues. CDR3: CASSGGNQPQHF. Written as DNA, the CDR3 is TGTGCCAGCAGCGGGGGGAATCAGCCCCAGCATTTT.

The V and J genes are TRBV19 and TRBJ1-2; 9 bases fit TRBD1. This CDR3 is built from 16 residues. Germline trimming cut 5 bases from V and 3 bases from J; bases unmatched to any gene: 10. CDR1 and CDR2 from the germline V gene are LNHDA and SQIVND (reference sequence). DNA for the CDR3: TGTGCCAGTAGTTTCCCTGCGGGGACAGGGCACTATGGCTACACCTTC. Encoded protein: CASSFPAGTGHYGYTF.

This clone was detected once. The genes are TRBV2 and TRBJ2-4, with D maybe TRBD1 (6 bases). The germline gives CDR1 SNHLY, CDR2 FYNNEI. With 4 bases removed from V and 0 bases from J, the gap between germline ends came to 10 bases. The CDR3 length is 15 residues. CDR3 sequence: CASSAQGIAKNIQYF. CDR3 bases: TGTGCCAGCAGTGCTCAGGGGATAGCCAAAAACATTCAGTACTTC. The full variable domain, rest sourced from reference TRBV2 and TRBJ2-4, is EPEVTQTPSHQVTQMGQEVILRCVPISNHLYFYWYRQILGQKVEFLVSFYNNEISEKSEIFDDQFSVERPDGSNFTLKIRSTKLEDSAMYFCASSAQGIAKNIQYFGAGTRLSVL.

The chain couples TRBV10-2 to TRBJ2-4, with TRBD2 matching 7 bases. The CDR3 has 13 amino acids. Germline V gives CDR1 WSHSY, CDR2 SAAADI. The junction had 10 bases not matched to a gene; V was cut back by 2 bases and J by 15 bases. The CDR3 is CASSEGGSGQVYF. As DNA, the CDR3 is TGCGCCAGCAGTGAGGGCGGGAGCGGGCAGGTGTACTTC.

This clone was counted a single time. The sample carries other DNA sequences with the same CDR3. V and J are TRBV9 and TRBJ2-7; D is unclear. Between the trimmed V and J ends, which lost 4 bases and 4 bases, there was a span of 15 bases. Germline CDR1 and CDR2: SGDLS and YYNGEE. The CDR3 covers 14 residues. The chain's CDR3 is CASSPSGDIYEQYF. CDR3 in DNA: TGTGCCAGCAGCCCTTCCGGAGATATTTACGAGCAGTACTTC.

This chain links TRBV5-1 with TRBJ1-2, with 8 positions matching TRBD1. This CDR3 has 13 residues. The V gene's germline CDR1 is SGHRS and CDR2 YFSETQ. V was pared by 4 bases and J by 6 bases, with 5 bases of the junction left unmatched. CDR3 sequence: CASSLGQGDGYTF. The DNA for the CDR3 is TGCGCCAGCAGCCTAGGACAGGGAGATGGCTACACCTTC.

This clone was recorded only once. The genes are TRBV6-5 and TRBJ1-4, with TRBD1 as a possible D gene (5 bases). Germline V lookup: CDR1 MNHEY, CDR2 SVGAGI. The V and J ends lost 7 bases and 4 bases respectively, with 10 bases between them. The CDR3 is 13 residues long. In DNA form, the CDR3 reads TGTGCCAGCATTGGGGACTTTAATGAAAAACTGTTTTTT. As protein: CASIGDFNEKLFF.

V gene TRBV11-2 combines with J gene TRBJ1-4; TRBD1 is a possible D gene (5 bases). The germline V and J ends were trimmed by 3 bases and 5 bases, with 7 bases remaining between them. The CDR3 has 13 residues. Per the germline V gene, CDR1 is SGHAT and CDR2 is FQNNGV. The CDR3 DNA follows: TGTGCCAGCAGCTTCGGGGGAAATGAAAAACTGTTTTTT. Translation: CASSFGGNEKLFF.

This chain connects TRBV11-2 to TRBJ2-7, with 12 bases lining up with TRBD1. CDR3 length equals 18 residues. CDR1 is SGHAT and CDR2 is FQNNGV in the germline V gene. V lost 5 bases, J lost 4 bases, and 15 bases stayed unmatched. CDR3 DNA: TGTGCCAGCAGCACAATAAACCGGGACAGGGGGCGAGGATACGAGCAGTACTTC. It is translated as CASSTINRDRGRGYEQYF.

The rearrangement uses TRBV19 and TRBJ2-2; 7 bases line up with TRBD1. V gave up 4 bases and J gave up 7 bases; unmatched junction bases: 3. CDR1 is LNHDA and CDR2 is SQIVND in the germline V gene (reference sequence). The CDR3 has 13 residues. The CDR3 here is CASSRQGGGELFF. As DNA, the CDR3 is TGTGCCAGTAGTAGACAGGGCGGCGGGGAGCTGTTTTTT. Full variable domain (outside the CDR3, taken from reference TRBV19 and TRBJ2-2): DGGITQSPKYLFRKEGQNVTLSCEQNLNHDAMYWYRQDPGQGLRLIYYSQIVNDFQKGDIAEGYSVSREKKESFPLTVTSAQKNPTAFYLCASSRQGGGELFFGEGSRLTVL.

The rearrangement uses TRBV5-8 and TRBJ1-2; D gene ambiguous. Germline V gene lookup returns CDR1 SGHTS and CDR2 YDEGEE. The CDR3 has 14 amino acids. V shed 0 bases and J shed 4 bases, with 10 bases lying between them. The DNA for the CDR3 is TGTGCCAGCAGCTTGGCCGGGTCTCTCTATGGCTACACCTTC. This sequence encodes CASSLAGSLYGYTF.

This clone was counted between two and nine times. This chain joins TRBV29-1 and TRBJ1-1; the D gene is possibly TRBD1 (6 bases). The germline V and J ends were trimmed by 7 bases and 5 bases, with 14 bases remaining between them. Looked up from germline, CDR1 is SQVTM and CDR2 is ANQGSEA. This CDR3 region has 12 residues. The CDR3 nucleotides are TGCAGCGCCCGAGGGGGTGCGACTGAAGCTTTCTTT. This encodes CSARGGATEAFF. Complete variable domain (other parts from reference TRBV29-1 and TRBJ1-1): SAVISQKPSRDICQRGTSLTIQCQVDSQVTMMFWYRQQPGQSLTLIATANQGSEATYESGFVIDKFPISRPNLTFSTLTVSNMSPEDSSIYLCSARGGATEAFFGQGTRLTVV.

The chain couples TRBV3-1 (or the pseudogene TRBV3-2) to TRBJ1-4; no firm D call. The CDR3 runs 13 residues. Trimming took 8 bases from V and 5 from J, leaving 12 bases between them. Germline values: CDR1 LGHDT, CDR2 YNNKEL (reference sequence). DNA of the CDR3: TGTGCCAGCTCGCAGGTGAGAAATGAAAAACTGTTTTTT. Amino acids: CASSQVRNEKLFF.

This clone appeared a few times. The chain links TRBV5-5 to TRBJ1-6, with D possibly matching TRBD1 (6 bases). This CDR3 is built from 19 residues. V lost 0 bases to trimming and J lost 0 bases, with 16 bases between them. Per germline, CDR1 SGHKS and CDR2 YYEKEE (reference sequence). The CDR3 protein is CASSLGGTGPISYNSPLHF. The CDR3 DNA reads TGTGCCAGCAGCTTGGGGGGAACAGGGCCAATCTCCTATAATTCACCCCTCCACTTT.

Here the CDR3 DNA reads TGTGCCAGTAGTCCGCAGGACAGATCCTACGAGCAGTACTTC. It encodes CASSPQDRSYEQYF. The rearrangement joins TRBV19 to TRBJ2-7, with TRBD1 as a possible D gene (6 bases). Germline CDR1 LNHDA, CDR2 SQIVND (reference sequence). The CDR3 is made up of 14 amino acids. The germline V and J ends were trimmed by 5 bases and 1 base, with 12 bases remaining between them.

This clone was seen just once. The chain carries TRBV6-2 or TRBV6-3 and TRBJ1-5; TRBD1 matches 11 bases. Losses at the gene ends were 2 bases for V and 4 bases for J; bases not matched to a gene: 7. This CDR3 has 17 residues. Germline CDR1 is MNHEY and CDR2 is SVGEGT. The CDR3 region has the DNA TGTGCCAGCAGTTACCGACCAGGGACAGGGGGAAATCAGCCCCAGCATTTT. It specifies CASSYRPGTGGNQPQHF.

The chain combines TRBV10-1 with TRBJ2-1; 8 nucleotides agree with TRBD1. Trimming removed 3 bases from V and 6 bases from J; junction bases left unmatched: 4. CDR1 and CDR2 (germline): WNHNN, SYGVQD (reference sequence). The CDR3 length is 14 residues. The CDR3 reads CASSDGQGGNEQFF. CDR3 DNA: TGCGCCAGCAGTGATGGACAGGGAGGCAATGAGCAGTTCTTC.